This TCR beta chain was retrieved from a study of blood T cell repertoires in COVID-19. Study at large: The United States, Italy and Spain supplied acute and convalescent COVID-19 samples.

In the authors' methods: From reference gene primer amplification, estimates of nucleated cell counts were derived. Using immunoSEQ multiplex PCR, the repertoire was profiled, and TCRdb retains in-frame clones only, with some absent. The V and J calls and clone size come from that table; D and trimming were worked out from the DNA. The repertoire has some 220,000 clones, more than 65% of them found once; the top ten carry less than 2.5%. The CDR3 spans 15 residues. Between the trimmed V and J ends, which lost 5 bases and 5 bases, there was a span of 17 bases. CDR1 and CDR2 from the germline V gene are SGHRS and YFSETQ.

The sample comprised peripheral blood. This sequence was found in a woman aged 60-75 years with acute or convalescent COVID-19. The chain couples TRBV5-1 to TRBJ2-4, with D possibly TRBD2 on 6 matching bases. The CDR3 DNA reads TGCGCCAGCAGTTCCGATAGCGGTTTTCAAAACATTCAGTACTTC. Amino acids: CASSSDSGFQNIQYF.